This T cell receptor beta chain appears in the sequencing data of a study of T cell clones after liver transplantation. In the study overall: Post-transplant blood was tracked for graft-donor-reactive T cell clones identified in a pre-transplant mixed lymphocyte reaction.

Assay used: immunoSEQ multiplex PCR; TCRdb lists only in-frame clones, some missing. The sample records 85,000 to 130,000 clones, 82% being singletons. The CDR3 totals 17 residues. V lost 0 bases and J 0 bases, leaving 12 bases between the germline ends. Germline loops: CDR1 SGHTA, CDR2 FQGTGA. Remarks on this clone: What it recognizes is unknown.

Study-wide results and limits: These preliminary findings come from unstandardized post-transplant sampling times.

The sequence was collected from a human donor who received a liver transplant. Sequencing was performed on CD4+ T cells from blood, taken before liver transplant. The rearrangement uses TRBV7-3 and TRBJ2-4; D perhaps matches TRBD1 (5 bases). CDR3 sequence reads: CASSLTVGEGAKNIQYF. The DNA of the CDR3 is TGTGCCAGCAGCTTAACGGTAGGGGAAGGAGCCAAAAACATTCAGTACTTC.